Given below is one T cell receptor (beta chain) in context. Generated by immunoSEQ multiplex PCR, the TCRdb table keeps only in-frame clones and is missing some. The profile covers some 190,000 clones, with 80% to 90% appearing a single time and more than 2.5% taken by the ten largest. The data were obtained in a study of blood T cell repertoires in COVID-19. V was shortened by 5 bases and J by 0 bases, with 14 bases between the two germline ends. Germline CDR1 and CDR2: MNHEY and SMNVEV (reference sequence). The CDR3 length is 15 residues. The sequence was obtained from a man in his sixties with acute or convalescent COVID-19. Sequenced sample: peripheral blood. The rearrangement uses TRBV27 and TRBJ2-7; perhaps TRBD2 as D (5 bases). The DNA for the CDR3 is TGTGCCAGCAGTACCAGCGGTCAGAGCTCCTACGAGCAGTACTTC. It specifies CASSTSGQSSYEQYF.